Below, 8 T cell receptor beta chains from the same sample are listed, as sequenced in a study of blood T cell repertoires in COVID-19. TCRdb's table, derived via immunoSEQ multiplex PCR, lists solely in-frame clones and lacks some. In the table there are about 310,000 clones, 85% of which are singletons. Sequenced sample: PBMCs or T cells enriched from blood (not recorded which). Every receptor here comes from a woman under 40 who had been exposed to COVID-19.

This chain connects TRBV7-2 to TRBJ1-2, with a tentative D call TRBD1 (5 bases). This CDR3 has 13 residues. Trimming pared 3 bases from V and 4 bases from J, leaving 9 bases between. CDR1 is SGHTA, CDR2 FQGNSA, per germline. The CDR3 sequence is CASSFQGGYGYTF. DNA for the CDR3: TGTGCCAGCAGCTTCCAGGGCGGCTATGGCTACACCTTC.

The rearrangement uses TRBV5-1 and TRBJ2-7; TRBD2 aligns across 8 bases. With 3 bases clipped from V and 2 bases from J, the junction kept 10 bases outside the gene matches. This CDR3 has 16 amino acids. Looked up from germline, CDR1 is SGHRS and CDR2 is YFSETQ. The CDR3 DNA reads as TGCGCCAGCAGCTGGGGGGAGGCGGGAGGTGCCTACGAGCAGTACTTC. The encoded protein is CASSWGEAGGAYEQYF. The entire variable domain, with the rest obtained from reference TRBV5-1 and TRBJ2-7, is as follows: KAGVTQTPRYLIKTRGQQVTLSCSPISGHRSVSWYQQTPGQGLQFLFEYFSETQRNKGNFPGRFSGRQFSNSRSEMNVSTLELGDSALYLCASSWGEAGGAYEQYFGPGTRLTVT.

CDR3 region: CASGGDSPLHF. The CDR3 bases are TGTGCCAGCGGGGGGGATTCACCCCTCCACTTT. This chain joins TRBV7-6 and TRBJ1-6; a weak D match, TRBD1 (5 bases). V was cut by 8 bases and J by 8 bases, with 7 bases left in between. There are 11 residues in the CDR3. Germline V gives CDR1 SGHVS, CDR2 FNYEAQ.

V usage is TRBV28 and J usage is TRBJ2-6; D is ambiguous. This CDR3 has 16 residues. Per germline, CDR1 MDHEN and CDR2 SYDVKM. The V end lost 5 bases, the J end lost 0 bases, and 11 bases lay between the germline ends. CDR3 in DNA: TGTGCCAGCAGTCCCGCGGTTGTCTCTGGGGCCAACGTCCTGACTTTC. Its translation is CASSPAVVSGANVLTF.

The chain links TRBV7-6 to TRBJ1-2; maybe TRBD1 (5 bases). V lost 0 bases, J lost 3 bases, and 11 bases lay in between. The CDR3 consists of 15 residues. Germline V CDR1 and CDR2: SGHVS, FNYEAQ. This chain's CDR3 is CASSLAQGGDYGYTF. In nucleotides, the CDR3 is TGTGCCAGCAGCTTAGCGCAGGGTGGTGACTATGGCTACACCTTC.

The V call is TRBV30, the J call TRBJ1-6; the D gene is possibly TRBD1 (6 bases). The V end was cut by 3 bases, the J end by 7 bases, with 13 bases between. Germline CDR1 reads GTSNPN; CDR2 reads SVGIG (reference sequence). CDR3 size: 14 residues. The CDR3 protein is CAWSSGQTNSPLHF. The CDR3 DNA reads TGTGCCTGGAGCTCTGGACAGACAAATTCACCCCTCCACTTT.

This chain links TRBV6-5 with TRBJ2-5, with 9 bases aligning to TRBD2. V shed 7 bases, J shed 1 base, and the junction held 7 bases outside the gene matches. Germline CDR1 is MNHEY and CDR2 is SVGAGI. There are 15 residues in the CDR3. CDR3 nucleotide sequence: TGTGCCAGCAAATCCGGGACTAGCACCCAAGAGACCCAGTACTTC. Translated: CASKSGTSTQETQYF.

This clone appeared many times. The CDR3 DNA reads TGTGCCAGCAGCTCGGGACTAGCGGGAATGGGGCTTCACGAGCAGTACTTC. Protein product: CASSSGLAGMGLHEQYF. V usage is TRBV7-9 and J usage is TRBJ2-7, with 13 positions matching TRBD2. The V and J ends lost 4 bases and 5 bases, in that order; junction bases with no gene match: 11. Germline V lookup: CDR1 SEHNR, CDR2 FQNEAQ (reference sequence). CDR3 size: 17 residues.